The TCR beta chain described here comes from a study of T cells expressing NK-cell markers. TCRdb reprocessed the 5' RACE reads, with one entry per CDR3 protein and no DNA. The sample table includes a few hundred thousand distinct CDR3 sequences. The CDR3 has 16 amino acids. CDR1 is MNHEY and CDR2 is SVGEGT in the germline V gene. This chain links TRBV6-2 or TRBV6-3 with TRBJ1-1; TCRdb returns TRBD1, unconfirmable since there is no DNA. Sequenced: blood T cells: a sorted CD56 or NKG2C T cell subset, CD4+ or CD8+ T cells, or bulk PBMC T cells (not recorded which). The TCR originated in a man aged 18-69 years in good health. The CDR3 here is CASSFVLGGMNTEAFF.